Below are 14 T cell receptor beta chains sequenced from a single sample in a study of cytomegalovirus exposure and HLA in healthy donors. PCR primers comprised 60 Vbeta and 13 Jbeta primers. The protocol was immunoSEQ multiplex PCR, while the TCRdb copy is restricted to in-frame clones and leaves out a portion. The table lists about 180,000 clones, around 76% of them singletons. Sequenced: PBMCs. The receptor source for this set is a woman under 40 in good health and CMV-seropositive.

The chain joins TRBV7-2 to TRBJ2-5; 9 nucleotides align to TRBD2. The CDR3 extends over 16 amino acids. V lost 5 bases, J lost 1 base, and 8 bases stayed unmatched. Per germline, CDR1 SGHTA and CDR2 FQGNSA. Here the CDR3 DNA reads TGTGCCAGCAGCCTCCCCCTGGGACTAGCCCAAGAGACCCAGTACTTC. Translated, it gives CASSLPLGLAQETQYF.

The CDR3 reads CASSTDGRTTEAFF. The CDR3 DNA reads TGTGCCAGCAGTACGGACGGGAGAACAACTGAAGCTTTCTTT. This chain joins TRBV28 and TRBJ1-1; D unclear. Germline CDR1 MDHEN, CDR2 SYDVKM. The CDR3 extends over 14 amino acids. The germline V and J ends were trimmed by 5 bases and 5 bases, with 15 bases remaining between them. The full variable domain, completed using reference TRBV28 and TRBJ1-1, is DVKVTQSSRYLVKRTGEKVFLECVQDMDHENMFWYRQDPGLGLRLIYFSYDVKMKEKGDIPEGYSVSREKKERFSLILESASTNQTSMYLCASSTDGRTTEAFFGQGTRLTVV.

CDR3 region: CASSITRDSPLHF. The CDR3 DNA reads TGTGCCAGCAGCATAACTAGGGATTCACCCCTCCACTTT. The chain combines TRBV6-5 with TRBJ1-6; D gene unclear. There are 13 residues in the CDR3. CDR1 is MNHEY, CDR2 SVGAGI, per germline. V was clipped by 6 bases and J by 8 bases, with 11 bases between them.

This clone appeared a few times. The V and J genes are TRBV7-9 and TRBJ2-5; 9 bases align to TRBD2. J lost 4 bases, V lost 10 bases, and 7 bases had no gene match. CDR3 length: 13 residues. Germline lookup yields CDR1 SEHNR and CDR2 FQNEAQ (reference sequence). The CDR3 protein is CATQRGVGETQYF. For the CDR3, the DNA is TGTGCCACCCAGCGGGGGGTAGGAGAGACCCAGTACTTC.

This sequence joins TRBV10-3 and TRBJ1-1, with 8 bases identical to TRBD1. CDR3 length: 14 residues. From germline, CDR1 is ENHRY and CDR2 SYGVKD. The V gene end was trimmed by 7 bases and the J gene end by 0 bases; junction bases not matched to a gene: 4. The chain's CDR3 is CAITRTGLNTEAFF. CDR3 nucleotides: TGTGCCATCACCCGGACAGGGTTGAACACTGAAGCTTTCTTT.

The V and J genes are TRBV7-2 and TRBJ2-7, with 10 bases matching TRBD1. The CDR3 is 17 residues long. The V gene end was trimmed by 1 base and the J gene end by 4 bases; junction bases not matched to a gene: 10. The germline V gene encodes CDR1 SGHTA and CDR2 FQGNSA. Here the CDR3 DNA reads TGTGCCAGCAGCTTAGTGGGAGGGACAGGGGAGAGGTACGAGCAGTACTTC. This codes for CASSLVGGTGERYEQYF.

This rearrangement joins TRBV30 to TRBJ2-7; weak D call: TRBD2 (7 bases). V was pared by 4 bases and J by 3 bases, with 28 bases between. Germline loops: CDR1 GTSNPN, CDR2 SVGIG (reference sequence). The CDR3 loop spans 18 amino acids. CDR3 loop: CAWKRKRDTNWGRYEQYF. The CDR3 region has the DNA TGTGCCTGGAAAAGGAAGCGGGACACTAACTGGGGGCGCTACGAGCAGTACTTC.

The chain carries TRBV5-1 and TRBJ2-1, with 11 bases that match TRBD2. The CDR3 extends over 15 amino acids. J lost 8 bases, V lost 4 bases, and 8 bases had no gene match. Germline-derived CDR1 and CDR2 are SGHRS and YFSETQ. CDR3 in amino acids: CASSQTSGALDEQFF. The CDR3 nucleotides are TGCGCCAGCAGCCAGACTAGCGGGGCATTGGATGAGCAGTTCTTC.

The chain employs TRBV7-8 and TRBJ2-2; tentative D call: TRBD1 (6 bases). V dropped 5 bases and J dropped 2 bases, with 12 bases sitting between them. Per the germline V gene, CDR1 is SGHVS and CDR2 is FQNEAQ. This CDR3 contains 15 residues. The CDR3 DNA reads TGTGCCAGCAGCGAAAGGGGGTTTAACACCGGGGAGCTGTTTTTT. Translating it yields CASSERGFNTGELFF.

The CDR3 sequence: CASSASAGNTGELFF. The DNA for the CDR3 is TGTGCCAGCAGTGCGTCGGCGGGGAACACCGGGGAGCTGTTTTTT. The rearrangement uses TRBV6-4 and TRBJ2-2, with a tentative D call TRBD2 (5 bases). Germline assignment: CDR1 MRHNA and CDR2 SNTAGT. The V end was cut by 4 bases, the J end by 1 base, with 10 bases between. This CDR3 has 15 residues.

This clone came up a few times. This chain links TRBV4-2 with TRBJ2-6, with 8 bases fitting TRBD1. V lost 4 bases and J lost 0; bases outside the gene matches: 8. CDR3 length: 18 residues. Germline values: CDR1 LGHNA, CDR2 YNFKEQ. CDR3 loop: CASSRTGTGLSGANVLTF. CDR3 nucleotide sequence: TGTGCCAGCAGCCGGACCGGGACAGGACTCTCTGGGGCCAACGTCCTGACTTTC.

This chain joins TRBV6-5 and TRBJ1-5, with a tentative D call TRBD1 (5 bases). The CDR3 has 16 amino acids. V was trimmed by 0 bases and J by 6 bases, leaving 15 bases between them. In germline, CDR1 is MNHEY, CDR2 SVGAGI. The CDR3 region is CASSYSAQGGGQPQHF. The CDR3 nucleotides read TGTGCCAGCAGTTACTCGGCCCAGGGAGGAGGTCAGCCCCAGCATTTT.

V is TRBV10-3 and J is TRBJ1-2; D possibly corresponds to TRBD1 (5 bases). CDR1 is ENHRY, CDR2 SYGVKD, per germline. The V and J ends lost 1 base and 4 bases respectively, with 10 bases between them. This CDR3 spans 14 amino acids. This CDR3 reads CAISEWDFGYGYTF. For the CDR3, the DNA is TGTGCCATCAGTGAGTGGGACTTTGGCTATGGCTACACCTTC.

The chain carries TRBV14 and TRBJ2-6, with D hard to call. Germline CDR1 is SGHDN and CDR2 is FVKESK. The CDR3 consists of 17 residues. V lost 4 bases, J lost 0 bases, and 13 bases lay in between. CDR3 bases: TGTGCCAGCAGCCCGCGACGGAGAAGCTCTGGGGCCAACGTCCTGACTTTC. Translated: CASSPRRRSSGANVLTF.